This TCR beta chain comes out of a study of CD8 T cells in ankylosing spondylitis. Study-wide results and limits: The authors reported significant enrichment of disease-linked clones in matched ankylosing spondylitis synovial fluid. Both synovial fluid and blood in reactive arthritis had previously been reported to carry some motif variants.

Germline assignment: CDR1 DFQATT and CDR2 SNEGSKA (reference sequence). The germline V and J ends were trimmed by 6 bases and 4 bases, with 19 bases remaining between them. The CDR3 runs 15 residues. TCRdb used MiXCR to reprocess the 5' RACE reads, holding one entry per CDR3 protein. The profile covers 200,000 or so distinct CDR3 sequences, with 20% to 30% appearing a single time and approximately 6.6% taken by the ten largest. Notes on this clonotype: Its antigen is as yet unknown.

This TCR derives from a male donor with ankylosing spondylitis or in good health (not recorded which). Input material: blood, either unsorted or a sorted T cell fraction (not recorded which). The rearrangement joins TRBV20-1 to TRBJ1-5; D uncertain. The DNA of the CDR3 is TGCAGTGCGCTTAGTGGAGGTAATAAGAATCAGCCCCAGCATTTT. It translates to CSALSGGNKNQPQHF.